Each of the 24 T cell receptor beta chains below was sequenced from the same sample in a study of shared clonotypes between healthy human individuals. The assay was immunoSEQ multiplex PCR, and TCRdb's table has in-frame clones only and misses some. Of roughly 650,000 clones detected, 97% appear once; the ten largest clones hold 0.045% to 0.06%. Sequencing used naive CD4+ T cells sorted from blood. Regarding subset: CD45RA+ positively selected. The receptors were gathered from a woman in her thirties in good health.

The rearrangement links TRBV28 to TRBJ1-3; 9 nucleotides match TRBD1. The CDR3 extends over 16 amino acids. Germline values: CDR1 MDHEN, CDR2 SYDVKM. Germline trimming cut 5 bases from V and 1 base from J; bases unmatched to any gene: 6. The DNA for the CDR3 is TGTGCCAGCAGTCGGGACAGGGTTTCTTCTGGAAACACCATATATTTT. This translates into CASSRDRVSSGNTIYF.

V is TRBV5-1 and J is TRBJ2-1, with D maybe TRBD1 (6 bases). Per the germline V gene, CDR1 is SGHRS and CDR2 is YFSETQ. The CDR3 totals 16 residues. V was trimmed by 0 bases and J by 7 bases, leaving 17 bases between them. CDR3 sequence: CASSLAEAGVWNEQFF. CDR3 DNA: TGCGCCAGCAGCTTGGCCGAGGCAGGGGTATGGAATGAGCAGTTCTTC.

The J gene is TRBJ2-2, the V gene TRBV19; possible D gene TRBD2, 5 bases. V was pared by 7 bases and J by 3 bases, with 18 bases between. The germline V gene has CDR1 LNHDA and CDR2 SQIVND (reference sequence). The CDR3 is made up of 16 amino acids. The CDR3 sequence: CASTPYSHGDTGELFF. In DNA, the CDR3 is TGTGCCAGTACTCCCTACTCACACGGGGACACCGGGGAGCTGTTTTTT.

The genes are TRBV7-2 and TRBJ2-7; D may be TRBD1 (6 bases). The CDR3 extends over 13 amino acids. V was clipped by 4 bases and J by 7 bases, with 14 bases between them. Germline assignment: CDR1 SGHTA and CDR2 FQGNSA. CDR3 sequence (DNA): TGTGCCAGCAGCTCCCGGACAGTAGGGGAGCAGTACTTC. It translates to CASSSRTVGEQYF. The whole variable domain, remainder taken from reference TRBV7-2 and TRBJ2-7, is GAGVSQSPSNKVTEKGKDVELRCDPISGHTALYWYRQSLGQGLEFLIYFQGNSAPDKSGLPSDRFSAERTGGSVSTLTIQRTQQEDSAVYLCASSSRTVGEQYFGPGTRLTVT.

The chain joins TRBV4-2 to TRBJ2-7, with 7 nucleotides matching TRBD1. Per the germline V gene, CDR1 is LGHNA and CDR2 is YNFKEQ. J gave up 4 bases and V 1 base, and 7 bases lay outside the gene matches. The CDR3 is made up of 15 amino acids. CDR3 DNA: TGTGCCAGCAGCCAAGCCCCACAGGGGAGTTACGAGCAGTACTTC. This sequence encodes CASSQAPQGSYEQYF.

This chain links TRBV28 with TRBJ1-1, with 7 positions matching TRBD1. Trimming at V came to 4 bases and at J to 6 bases, leaving 11 bases not matched to a gene. The CDR3 has 15 residues. Germline-derived CDR1 and CDR2 are MDHEN and SYDVKM. The CDR3 DNA reads TGTGCCAGCAGTTCCCCCAGGGGGATCTCCCCTGAAGCTTTCTTT. Translating it yields CASSSPRGISPEAFF.

The chain uses TRBV19 and TRBJ2-1, with D tentatively TRBD2 (7 bases). The V end lost 1 base, the J end lost 9 bases, and 16 bases lay between the germline ends. The CDR3 has 15 amino acids. CDR1 LNHDA and CDR2 SQIVND come from the germline V gene (reference sequence). CDR3 DNA: TGTGCCAGTAGTATAGGTAGCGGGCTCAGGGGTGAGCAGTTCTTC. This translates into CASSIGSGLRGEQFF.

A single count supports this clone. This chain uses TRBV5-4 with TRBJ2-3; 9 bases fit TRBD2. The junction had 6 bases not matched to a gene; V was cut back by 1 base and J by 6 bases. Germline loops: CDR1 SGHNT, CDR2 YYREEE (reference sequence). The CDR3 runs to 15 residues. The CDR3 is CASSLMIAGEDTQYF. CDR3 bases: TGTGCCAGCAGCTTGATGATAGCGGGAGAGGATACGCAGTATTTT.

This chain connects TRBV30 to TRBJ2-3; TRBD1 aligns across 10 bases. Per the germline V gene, CDR1 is GTSNPN and CDR2 is SVGIG (reference sequence). Trimming removed 0 bases from V and 5 bases from J; junction bases left unmatched: 8. CDR3 length equals 16 residues. CDR3 DNA: TGTGCCTGGAGTGTCTCCGGACAGGGGGGACAAGATACGCAGTATTTT. It is translated as CAWSVSGQGGQDTQYF.

The rearrangement joins TRBV2 to TRBJ2-1, with TRBD1 as a possible D gene (5 bases). From germline, CDR1 is SNHLY and CDR2 FYNNEI. The CDR3 contains 12 residues. V gave up 6 bases and J gave up 7 bases, with 10 bases separating them. The CDR3 spells CASRHQGNEQFF. CDR3 DNA: TGTGCCAGCAGACACCAGGGAAATGAGCAGTTCTTC.

The chain has TRBV5-6 and TRBJ1-4, with 7 bases lining up with TRBD1. Germline CDR1 SGHDT, CDR2 YYEEEE. The CDR3 sequence is 15 residues long. The ends lost 2 bases at V and 8 bases at J; junction bases unmatched: 9. CDR3 nucleotide sequence: TGTGCCAGCAGCTTTACCGGGACACAGGGGGAAAAACTGTTTTTT. It specifies CASSFTGTQGEKLFF.

This chain connects TRBV10-1 to TRBJ2-1; TRBD2 is a possible D gene (6 bases). The CDR3 spans 16 residues. Germline V gene lookup returns CDR1 WNHNN and CDR2 SYGVQD (reference sequence). The V gene lost 3 bases and the J gene lost 0 bases, with 12 bases spanning the gap. The CDR3 region is CASSEASVYSYNEQFF. CDR3 DNA: TGCGCCAGCAGTGAAGCTAGCGTTTACTCCTACAATGAGCAGTTCTTC.

This chain joins TRBV6-1 and TRBJ1-5; the D gene is possibly TRBD1 (5 bases). This CDR3 is built from 16 residues. V shed 2 bases and J shed 7 bases, with 18 bases lying between them. Germline V gene lookup returns CDR1 MNHNS and CDR2 SASEGT. CDR3 region: CASSESAGPTRQPQHF. CDR3 nucleotide sequence: TGTGCCAGCAGTGAATCGGCAGGGCCCACACGACAGCCCCAGCATTTT.

The V gene is TRBV27, the J gene TRBJ1-1, with D possibly being TRBD1 (5 bases). The CDR3 contains 16 residues. V lost 1 base and J 4 bases, leaving 16 bases between the germline ends. Germline CDR1 reads MNHEY; CDR2 reads SMNVEV (reference sequence). CDR3 amino acids: CASSLYAGTGSTEAFF. DNA for the CDR3: TGTGCCAGCAGTTTATATGCCGGGACCGGGAGCACTGAAGCTTTCTTT.

V gene TRBV19 combines with J gene TRBJ1-2; D unresolved. CDR1 is LNHDA, CDR2 SQIVND, per germline (reference sequence). The CDR3 consists of 14 residues. V lost 3 bases to trimming and J lost 0 bases, with 8 bases between them. The DNA of the CDR3 is TGTGCCAGTAGTATTTCCCTCTCTAACTATGGCTACACCTTC. Encoded protein: CASSISLSNYGYTF.

This clone is a singleton in its sample. The J gene is TRBJ1-2, the V gene TRBV5-4, with 9 bases that match TRBD1. V shed 7 bases and J 8 bases; nucleotides not matched to a gene: 15. The CDR3 length is 15 residues. The germline V gene has CDR1 SGHNT and CDR2 YYREEE (reference sequence). Here the CDR3 reads CASQNRGQGSGGYTF. Here the CDR3 DNA reads TGTGCCAGCCAAAACCGGGGACAGGGTTCGGGAGGCTACACCTTC. The whole variable domain, filled in from reference TRBV5-4 and TRBJ1-2, reads ETGVTQSPTHLIKTRGQQVTLRCSSQSGHNTVSWYQQALGQGPQFIFQYYREEENGRGNFPPRFSGLQFPNYSSELNVNALELDDSALYLCASQNRGQGSGGYTFGSGTRLTVV.

The V gene is TRBV28, the J gene TRBJ1-2; perhaps TRBD1 as D (6 bases). This CDR3 is built from 13 residues. From germline, CDR1 is MDHEN and CDR2 SYDVKM. Trimming removed 8 bases from V and 5 bases from J, with 15 bases in between. CDR3 protein: CASLGGADYGYTF. The CDR3 bases are TGTGCCAGCCTCGGGGGGGCGGATTATGGCTACACCTTC.

In regard to this clone: One end of the junction varies from germline; a read error may be responsible. The DNA for the CDR3 is TGTGCCAGCAACTTACGTAACACCGGGGAGCTGTTTTTT. Protein product: CASNLRNTGELFF. The V and J genes are TRBV7-9 and TRBJ2-2; D remains unclear. Per germline, CDR1 SEHNR and CDR2 FQNEAQ (reference sequence). CDR3 size: 13 residues.

The CDR3 nucleotides read TGCGCCAGCAGCCAAGACCAGGGTGGGAACACAGATACGCAGTATTTT. Protein: CASSQDQGGNTDTQYF. This rearrangement joins TRBV4-1 to TRBJ2-3; tentative D call: TRBD1 (5 bases). Trimming removed 0 bases from V and 2 bases from J, with 12 bases in between. CDR1 is MGHRA, CDR2 YSYEKL, per germline. The CDR3 totals 16 residues.

V is TRBV29-1 and J is TRBJ2-5; D not resolved. Germline lookup yields CDR1 SQVTM and CDR2 ANQGSEA. The CDR3 extends over 12 amino acids. Trimming took 2 bases from V and 3 from J, leaving 7 bases between them. The CDR3 spells CSVEKTEETQYF. CDR3 DNA: TGCAGCGTTGAAAAAACAGAAGAGACCCAGTACTTC. Full variable domain (rest looked up from reference TRBV29-1 and TRBJ2-5): SAVISQKPSRDICQRGTSLTIQCQVDSQVTMMFWYRQQPGQSLTLIATANQGSEATYESGFVIDKFPISRPNLTFSTLTVSNMSPEDSSIYLCSVEKTEETQYFGPGTRLLVL.

The chain joins TRBV5-1 to TRBJ2-7; D may correspond to TRBD1 or TRBD2 (5 bases each). From germline, CDR1 is SGHRS and CDR2 YFSETQ. The CDR3 spans 13 residues. V lost 5 bases and J 0 bases, leaving 9 bases between the germline ends. For the CDR3, the DNA is TGCGCCAGCAGGGGGACGACCTCCTACGAGCAGTACTTC. Its protein is CASRGTTSYEQYF. The entire variable domain, with the rest obtained from reference TRBV5-1 and TRBJ2-7, is as follows: KAGVTQTPRYLIKTRGQQVTLSCSPISGHRSVSWYQQTPGQGLQFLFEYFSETQRNKGNFPGRFSGRQFSNSRSEMNVSTLELGDSALYLCASRGTTSYEQYFGPGTRLTVT.

The chain uses TRBV5-6 and TRBJ2-2, with D perhaps matching TRBD2 (6 bases). The CDR3 is made up of 17 amino acids. Per the germline V gene, CDR1 is SGHDT and CDR2 is YYEEEE. V dropped 6 bases and J dropped 0 bases, with 18 bases sitting between them. The CDR3 protein is CASKSWEWDSNTGELFF. The CDR3 nucleotides are TGTGCCAGCAAGTCCTGGGAGTGGGACTCGAACACCGGGGAGCTGTTTTTT.

V usage is TRBV6-5 and J usage is TRBJ2-6; D remains unclear. Germline V gives CDR1 MNHEY, CDR2 SVGAGI. The germline V and J ends were trimmed by 1 base and 0 bases, with 4 bases remaining between them. The CDR3 is 15 residues long. The CDR3 DNA sequence: TGTGCCAGCAGTTACTTCGGCTCTGGGGCCAACGTCCTGACTTTC. Its protein product is CASSYFGSGANVLTF.

This clone has only one observation. The genes are TRBV5-4 and TRBJ1-1, with D unclear. V lost 2 bases and J 0 bases, leaving 17 bases between the germline ends. The germline gives CDR1 SGHNT, CDR2 YYREEE (reference sequence). The CDR3 covers 17 residues. In DNA, the CDR3 is TGTGCCAGCAGCTTTTGGTGGCCGGAAAAGATGAACACTGAAGCTTTCTTT. It is translated as CASSFWWPEKMNTEAFF. The whole variable domain, remainder taken from reference TRBV5-4 and TRBJ1-1, is ETGVTQSPTHLIKTRGQQVTLRCSSQSGHNTVSWYQQALGQGPQFIFQYYREEENGRGNFPPRFSGLQFPNYSSELNVNALELDDSALYLCASSFWWPEKMNTEAFFGQGTRLTVV.